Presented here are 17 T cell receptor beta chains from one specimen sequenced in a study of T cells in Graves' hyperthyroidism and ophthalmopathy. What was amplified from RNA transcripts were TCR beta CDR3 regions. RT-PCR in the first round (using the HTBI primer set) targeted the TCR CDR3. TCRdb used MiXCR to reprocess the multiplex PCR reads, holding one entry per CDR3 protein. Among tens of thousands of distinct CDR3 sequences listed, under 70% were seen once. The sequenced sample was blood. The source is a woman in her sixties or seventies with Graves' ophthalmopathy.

The CDR3: CAISESRLAGGTDTQYF. The DNA for the CDR3 is TGTGCCATCAGTGAGTCGCGACTAGCGGGAGGGACAGATACGCAGTATTTT. The chain combines TRBV10-3 with TRBJ2-3; 14 bases map to TRBD2. Germline V gives CDR1 ENHRY, CDR2 SYGVKD. The CDR3 extends over 17 amino acids. V shed 0 bases, J shed 3 bases, and the junction held 2 bases outside the gene matches.

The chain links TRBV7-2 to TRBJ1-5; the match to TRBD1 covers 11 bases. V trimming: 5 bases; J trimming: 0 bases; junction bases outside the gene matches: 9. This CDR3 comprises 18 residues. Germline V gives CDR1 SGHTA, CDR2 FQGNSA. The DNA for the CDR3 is TGTGCCAGCAGCCCTCGTGGACAGGGGGCGTATAGCAATCAGCCCCAGCATTTT. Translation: CASSPRGQGAYSNQPQHF.

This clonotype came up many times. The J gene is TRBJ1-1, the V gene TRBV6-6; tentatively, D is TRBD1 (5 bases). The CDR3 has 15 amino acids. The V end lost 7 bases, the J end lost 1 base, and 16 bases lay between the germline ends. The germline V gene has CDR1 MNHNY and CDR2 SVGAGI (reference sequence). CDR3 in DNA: TGTGCCAGCAAGAGGGGCGGCGGGGGGAACACTGAAGCTTTCTTT. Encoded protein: CASKRGGGGNTEAFF.

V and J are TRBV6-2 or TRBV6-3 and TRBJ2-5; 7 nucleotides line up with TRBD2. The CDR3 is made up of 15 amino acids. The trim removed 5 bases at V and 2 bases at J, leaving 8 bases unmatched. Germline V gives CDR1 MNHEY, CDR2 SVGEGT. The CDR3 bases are TGTGCCAGCAGTCCCGGGCTAGCGGAACAAGAGACCCAGTACTTC. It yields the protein CASSPGLAEQETQYF.

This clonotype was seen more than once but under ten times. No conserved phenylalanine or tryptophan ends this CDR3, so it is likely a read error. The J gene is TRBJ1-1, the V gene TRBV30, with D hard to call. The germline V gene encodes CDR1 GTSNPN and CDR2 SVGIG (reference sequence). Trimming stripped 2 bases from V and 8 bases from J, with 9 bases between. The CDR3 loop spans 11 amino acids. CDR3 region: CAWSLRREAFL. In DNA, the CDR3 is TGTGCCTGGAGTCTGAGGAGGGAAGCTTTCCTT.

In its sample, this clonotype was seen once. CDR3 DNA sequence: TGTGCCAGCAGACCGGGGGGGACCAGGGCCACTGAAGCTTTCTTT. This translates into CASRPGGTRATEAFF. V is TRBV7-3 and J is TRBJ1-1; D perhaps matches TRBD1 (5 bases). Trimming removed 6 bases from V and 4 bases from J, with 18 bases in between. The germline gives CDR1 SGHTA, CDR2 FQGTGA. CDR3 length equals 15 residues.

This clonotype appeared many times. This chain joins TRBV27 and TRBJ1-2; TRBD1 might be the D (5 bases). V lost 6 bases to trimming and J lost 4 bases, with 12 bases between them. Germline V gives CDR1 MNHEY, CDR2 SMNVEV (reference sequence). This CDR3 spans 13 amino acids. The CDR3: CASSDQGGYGYTF. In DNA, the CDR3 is TGTGCCAGCAGCGACCAGGGAGGCTATGGCTACACCTTC.

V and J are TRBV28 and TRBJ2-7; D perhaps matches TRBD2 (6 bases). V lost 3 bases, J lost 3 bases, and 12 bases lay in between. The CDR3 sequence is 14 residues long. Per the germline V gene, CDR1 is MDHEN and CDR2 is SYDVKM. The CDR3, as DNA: TGTGCCAGCAGTTTGGGGCTAGCGAACTACGAGCAGTACTTC. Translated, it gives CASSLGLANYEQYF. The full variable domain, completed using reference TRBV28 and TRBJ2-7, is DVKVTQSSRYLVKRTGEKVFLECVQDMDHENMFWYRQDPGLGLRLIYFSYDVKMKEKGDIPEGYSVSREKKERFSLILESASTNQTSMYLCASSLGLANYEQYFGPGTRLTVT.

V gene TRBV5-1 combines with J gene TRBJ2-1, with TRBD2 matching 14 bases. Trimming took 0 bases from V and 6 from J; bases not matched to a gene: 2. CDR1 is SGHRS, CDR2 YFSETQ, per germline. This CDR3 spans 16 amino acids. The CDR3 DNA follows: TGCGCCAGCAGCTTGGGGGGACTAGCGGGAGTCAATGAGCAGTTCTTC. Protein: CASSLGGLAGVNEQFF.

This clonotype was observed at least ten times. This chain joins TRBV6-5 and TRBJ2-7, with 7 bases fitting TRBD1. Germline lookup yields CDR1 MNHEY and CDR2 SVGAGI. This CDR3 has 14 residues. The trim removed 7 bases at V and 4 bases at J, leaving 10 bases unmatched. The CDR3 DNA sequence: TGTGCCAGCACAACCTACAGGGGTCAATACGAGCAGTACTTC. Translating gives CASTTYRGQYEQYF.

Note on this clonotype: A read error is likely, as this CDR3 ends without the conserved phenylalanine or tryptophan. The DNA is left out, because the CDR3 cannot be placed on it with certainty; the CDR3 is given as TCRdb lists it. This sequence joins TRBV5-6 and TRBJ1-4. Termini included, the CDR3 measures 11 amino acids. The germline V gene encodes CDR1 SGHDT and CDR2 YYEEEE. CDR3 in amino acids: CASSGTSGSFY.

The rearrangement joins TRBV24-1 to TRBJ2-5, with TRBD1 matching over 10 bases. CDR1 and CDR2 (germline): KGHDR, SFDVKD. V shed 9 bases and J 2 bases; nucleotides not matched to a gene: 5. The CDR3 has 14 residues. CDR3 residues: CATGDRGGQETQYF. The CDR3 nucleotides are TGTGCCACCGGGGACAGGGGTGGACAAGAGACCCAGTACTTC.

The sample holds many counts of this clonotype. CDR3 coding DNA: TGTGCCAGCAGTTTTGGCAGCGGGGGCAACACTGAAGCTTTCTTT. It encodes CASSFGSGGNTEAFF. This chain joins TRBV12-3 or TRBV12-4 and TRBJ1-1; possible D gene TRBD1, 6 bases. V was pared by 3 bases and J by 2 bases, with 13 bases between. This CDR3 region has 15 residues.

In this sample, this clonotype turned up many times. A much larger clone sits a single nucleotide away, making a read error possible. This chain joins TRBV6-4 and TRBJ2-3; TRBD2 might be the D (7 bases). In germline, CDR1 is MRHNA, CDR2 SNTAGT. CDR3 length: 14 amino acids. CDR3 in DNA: TGTGCCAGCAGTGAGAGGGGGGGCGCAGATACGCGGTATTTT. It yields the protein CASSERGGADTRYF.

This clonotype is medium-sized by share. CDR3 coding DNA: TGTGCCAGCAGGCTACAGGCCAGGCAGCCCCAGCATTTT. Encoded protein: CASRLQARQPQHF. The rearrangement joins TRBV2 to TRBJ1-5, with a tentative D call TRBD1 (5 bases). The CDR3 has 13 amino acids. Germline values: CDR1 SNHLY, CDR2 FYNNEI. V was pared by 6 bases and J by 7 bases, with 13 bases between.

The CDR3 DNA reads TGTGCCACCACAGGGTTGAGAGAGCAGTACTTC. The encoded protein is CATTGLREQYF. The chain uses TRBV24-1 and TRBJ2-7; a weak D match, TRBD1 (5 bases). Germline-derived CDR1 and CDR2 are KGHDR and SFDVKD. With 8 bases removed from V and 7 bases from J, the gap between germline ends came to 11 bases. The CDR3 totals 11 residues.

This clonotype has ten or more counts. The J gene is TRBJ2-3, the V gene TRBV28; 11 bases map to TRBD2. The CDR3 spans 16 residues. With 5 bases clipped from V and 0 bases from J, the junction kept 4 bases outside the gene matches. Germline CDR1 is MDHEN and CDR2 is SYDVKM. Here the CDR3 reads CASSRTSGPSTDTQYF. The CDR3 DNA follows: TGTGCCAGCAGTCGGACTAGCGGGCCTAGCACAGATACGCAGTATTTT.